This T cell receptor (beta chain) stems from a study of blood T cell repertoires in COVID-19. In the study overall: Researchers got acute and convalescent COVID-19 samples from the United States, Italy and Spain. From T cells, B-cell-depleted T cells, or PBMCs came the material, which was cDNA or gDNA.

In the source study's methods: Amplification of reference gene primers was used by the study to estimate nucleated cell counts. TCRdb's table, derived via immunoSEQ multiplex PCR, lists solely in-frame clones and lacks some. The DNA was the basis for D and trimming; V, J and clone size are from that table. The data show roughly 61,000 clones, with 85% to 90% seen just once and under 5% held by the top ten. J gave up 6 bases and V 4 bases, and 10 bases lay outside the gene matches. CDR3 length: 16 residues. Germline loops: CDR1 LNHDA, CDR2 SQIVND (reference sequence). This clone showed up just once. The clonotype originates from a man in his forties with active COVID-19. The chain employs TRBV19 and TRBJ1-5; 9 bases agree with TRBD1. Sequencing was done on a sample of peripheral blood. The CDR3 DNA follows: TGTGCCAGTAGTAACCGGGACAGGGTCGCCGGTCAGCCCCAGCATTTT. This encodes CASSNRDRVAGQPQHF.